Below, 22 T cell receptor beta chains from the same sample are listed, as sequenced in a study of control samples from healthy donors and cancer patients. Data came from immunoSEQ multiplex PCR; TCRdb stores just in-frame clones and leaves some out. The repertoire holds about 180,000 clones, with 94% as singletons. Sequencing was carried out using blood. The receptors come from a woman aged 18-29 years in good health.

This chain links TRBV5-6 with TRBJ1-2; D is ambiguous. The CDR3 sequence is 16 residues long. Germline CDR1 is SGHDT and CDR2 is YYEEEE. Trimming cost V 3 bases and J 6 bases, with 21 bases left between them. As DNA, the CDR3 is TGTGCCAGCAGCTCGGAAAGAGGGCGACGGGCGAATGGCTACACCTTC. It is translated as CASSSERGRRANGYTF.

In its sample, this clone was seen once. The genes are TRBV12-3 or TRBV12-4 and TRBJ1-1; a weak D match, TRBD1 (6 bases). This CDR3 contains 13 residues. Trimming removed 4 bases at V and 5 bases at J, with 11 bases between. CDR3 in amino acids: CASSWNRVTEAFF. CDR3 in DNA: TGTGCCAGCAGTTGGAACAGGGTGACTGAAGCTTTCTTT.

The CDR3 loop is CASRLAGAHGTDTQYF. DNA of the CDR3: TGTGCCAGCAGACTAGCGGGGGCCCACGGCACAGATACGCAGTATTTT. The chain is built from TRBV2 and TRBJ2-3; 11 nucleotides agree with TRBD2. Trimming at V came to 6 bases and at J to 1 base, leaving 6 bases not matched to a gene. CDR3 length: 16 amino acids. Germline-derived CDR1 and CDR2 are SNHLY and FYNNEI.

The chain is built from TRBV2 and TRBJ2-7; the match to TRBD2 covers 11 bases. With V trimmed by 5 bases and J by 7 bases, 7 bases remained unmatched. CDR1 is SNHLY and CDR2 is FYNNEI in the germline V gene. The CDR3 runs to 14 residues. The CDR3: CASSNSGGAVEQYF. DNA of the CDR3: TGTGCCAGCAGTAATAGCGGGGGGGCGGTAGAGCAGTACTTC.

The CDR3 region is CASSSIRDREDYTF. The CDR3, as DNA: TGTGCCAGCAGCTCAATCCGGGACAGGGAGGACTACACCTTC. The V gene is TRBV11-2, the J gene TRBJ1-2; 9 bases are shared with TRBD1. The germline V gene has CDR1 SGHAT and CDR2 FQNNGV. The CDR3 is made up of 14 amino acids. Unmatched junction bases numbered 10, after V lost 4 bases and J lost 10 bases. The entire variable domain, with the rest obtained from reference TRBV11-2 and TRBJ1-2, is as follows: EAGVAQSPRYKIIEKRQSVAFWCNPISGHATLYWYQQILGQGPKLLIQFQNNGVVDDSQLPKDRFSAERLKGVDSTLKIQPAKLEDSAVYLCASSSIRDREDYTFGSGTRLTVV.

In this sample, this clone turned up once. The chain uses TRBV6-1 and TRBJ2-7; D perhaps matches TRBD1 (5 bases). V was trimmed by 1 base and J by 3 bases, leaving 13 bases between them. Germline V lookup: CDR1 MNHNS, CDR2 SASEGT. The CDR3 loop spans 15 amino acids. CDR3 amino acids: CASSEEGRARYEQYF. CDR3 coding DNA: TGTGCCAGCAGTGAAGAAGGCAGGGCGCGCTACGAGCAGTACTTC.

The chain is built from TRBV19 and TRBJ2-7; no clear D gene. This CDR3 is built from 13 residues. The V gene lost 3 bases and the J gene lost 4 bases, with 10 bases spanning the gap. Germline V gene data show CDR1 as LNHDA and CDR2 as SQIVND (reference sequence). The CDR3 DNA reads TGTGCCAGTAGTATGTGGCCGAGATACGAGCAGTACTTC. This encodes CASSMWPRYEQYF.

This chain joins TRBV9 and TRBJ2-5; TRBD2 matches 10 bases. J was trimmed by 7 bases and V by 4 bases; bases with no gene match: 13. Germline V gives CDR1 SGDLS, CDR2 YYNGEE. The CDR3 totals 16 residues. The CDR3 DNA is TGTGCCAGCAGCCCGGGACTAGCGACTCGTTTGGGGACCCAGTACTTC. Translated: CASSPGLATRLGTQYF.

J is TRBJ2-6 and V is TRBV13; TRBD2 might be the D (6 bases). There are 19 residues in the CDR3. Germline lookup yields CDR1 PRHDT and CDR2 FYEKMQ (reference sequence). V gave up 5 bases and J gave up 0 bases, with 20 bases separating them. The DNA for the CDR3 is TGTGCCAGCAGCCCTCGAGGAGGGGACCGGACCTCTGGGGCCAACGTCCTGACTTTC. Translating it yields CASSPRGGDRTSGANVLTF.

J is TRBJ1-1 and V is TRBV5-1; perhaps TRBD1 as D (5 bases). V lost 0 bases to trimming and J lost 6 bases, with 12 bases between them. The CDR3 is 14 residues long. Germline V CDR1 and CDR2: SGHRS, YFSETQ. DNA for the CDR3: TGCGCCAGCAGCTTGGGGGGCTGGGATTCTGAAGCTTTCTTT. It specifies CASSLGGWDSEAFF.

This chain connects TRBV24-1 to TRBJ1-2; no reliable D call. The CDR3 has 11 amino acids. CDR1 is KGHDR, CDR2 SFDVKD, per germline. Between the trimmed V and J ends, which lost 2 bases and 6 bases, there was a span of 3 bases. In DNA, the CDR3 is TGTGCCACCAGTGATTCGAATGGCTACACCTTC. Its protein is CATSDSNGYTF.

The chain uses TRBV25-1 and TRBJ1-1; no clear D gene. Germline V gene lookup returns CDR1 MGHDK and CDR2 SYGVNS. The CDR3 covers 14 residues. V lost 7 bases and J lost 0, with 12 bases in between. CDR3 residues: CASIDSFMNTEAFF. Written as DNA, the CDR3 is TGTGCCAGCATCGACTCGTTTATGAACACTGAAGCTTTCTTT.

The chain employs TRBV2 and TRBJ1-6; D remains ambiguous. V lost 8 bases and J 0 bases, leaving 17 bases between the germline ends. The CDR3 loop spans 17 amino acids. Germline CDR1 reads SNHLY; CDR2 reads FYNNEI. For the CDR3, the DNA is TGTGCCAGCTCCCCCCGGACTATATTCTCCTATAATTCACCCCTCCACTTT. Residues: CASSPRTIFSYNSPLHF.

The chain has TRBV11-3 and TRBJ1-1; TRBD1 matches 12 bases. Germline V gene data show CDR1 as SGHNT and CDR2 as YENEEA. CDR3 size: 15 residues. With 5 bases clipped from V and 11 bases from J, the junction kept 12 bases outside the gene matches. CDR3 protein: CASSLGTGGPLEAFF. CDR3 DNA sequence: TGTGCCAGCAGCCTCGGGACAGGGGGCCCCTTGGAGGCTTTCTTT. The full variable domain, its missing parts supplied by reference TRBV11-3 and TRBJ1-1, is EAGVVQSPRYKIIEKKQPVAFWCNPISGHNTLYWYLQNLGQGPELLIRYENEEAVDDSQLPKDRFSAERLKGVDSTLKIQPAELGDSAVYLCASSLGTGGPLEAFFGQGTRLTVV.

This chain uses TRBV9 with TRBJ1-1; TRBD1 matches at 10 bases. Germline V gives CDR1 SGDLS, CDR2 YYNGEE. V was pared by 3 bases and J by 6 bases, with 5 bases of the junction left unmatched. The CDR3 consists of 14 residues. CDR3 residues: CASSAGTGDAEAFF. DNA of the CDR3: TGTGCCAGCAGCGCCGGGACAGGGGACGCTGAAGCTTTCTTT.

CDR3 coding DNA: TGCGCCAGCAGCTCGGGAAATATAGGGTCGACAGATACGCAGTATTTT. Protein: CASSSGNIGSTDTQYF. The V gene is TRBV5-1, the J gene TRBJ2-3, with a tentative D call TRBD2 (5 bases). With 3 bases removed from V and 3 bases from J, the gap between germline ends came to 17 bases. The germline gives CDR1 SGHRS, CDR2 YFSETQ. CDR3 length: 16 amino acids.

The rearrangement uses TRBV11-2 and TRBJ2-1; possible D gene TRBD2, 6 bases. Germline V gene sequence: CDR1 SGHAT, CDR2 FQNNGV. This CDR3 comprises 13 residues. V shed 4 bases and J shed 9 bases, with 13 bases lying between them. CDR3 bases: TGTGCCAGCAGCTGGGGACTTGTCGGTGAGCAGTTCTTC. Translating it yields CASSWGLVGEQFF.

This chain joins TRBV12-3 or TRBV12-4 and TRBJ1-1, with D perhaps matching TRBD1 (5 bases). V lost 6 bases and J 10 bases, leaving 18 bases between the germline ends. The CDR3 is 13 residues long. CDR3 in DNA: TGTGCCAGCAGCTCGGGGTTGACAGTGGGAGCTTTCTTT. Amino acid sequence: CASSSGLTVGAFF.

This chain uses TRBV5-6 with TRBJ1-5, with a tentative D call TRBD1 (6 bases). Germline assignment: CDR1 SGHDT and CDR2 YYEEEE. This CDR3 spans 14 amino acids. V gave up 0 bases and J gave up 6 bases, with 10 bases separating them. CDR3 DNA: TGTGCCAGCAGCTTGGGAGGGGGAAGTCAGCCCCAGCATTTT. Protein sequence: CASSLGGGSQPQHF.

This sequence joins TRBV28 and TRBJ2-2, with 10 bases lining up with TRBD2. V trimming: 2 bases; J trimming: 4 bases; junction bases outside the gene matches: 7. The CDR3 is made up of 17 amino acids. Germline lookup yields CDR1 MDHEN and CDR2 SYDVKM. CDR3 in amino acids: CASSLALAGGPTGELFF. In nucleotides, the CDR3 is TGTGCCAGCAGTTTAGCTTTAGCGGGAGGCCCCACCGGGGAGCTGTTTTTT. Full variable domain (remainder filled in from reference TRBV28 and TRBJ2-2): DVKVTQSSRYLVKRTGEKVFLECVQDMDHENMFWYRQDPGLGLRLIYFSYDVKMKEKGDIPEGYSVSREKKERFSLILESASTNQTSMYLCASSLALAGGPTGELFFGEGSRLTVL.

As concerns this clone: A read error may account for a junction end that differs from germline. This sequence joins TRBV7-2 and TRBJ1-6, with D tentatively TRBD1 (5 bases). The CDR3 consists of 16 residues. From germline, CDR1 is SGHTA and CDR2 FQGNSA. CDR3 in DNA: TGTGCCAGCAGCCCCCCCGGGGGGGAGGGGAATTCACCCCCCCACTTT. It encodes CASSPPGGEGNSPPHF. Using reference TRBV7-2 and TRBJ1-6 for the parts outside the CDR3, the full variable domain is GAGVSQSPSNKVTEKGKDVELRCDPISGHTALYWYRQSLGQGLEFLIYFQGNSAPDKSGLPSDRFSAERTGGSVSTLTIQRTQQEDSAVYLCASSPPGGEGNSPPHFGNGTRLTVT.

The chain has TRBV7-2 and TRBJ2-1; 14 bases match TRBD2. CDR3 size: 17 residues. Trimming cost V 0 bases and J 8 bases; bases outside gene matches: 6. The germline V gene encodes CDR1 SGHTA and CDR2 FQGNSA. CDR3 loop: CASSLATSGGAVYEQFF. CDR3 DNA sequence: TGTGCCAGCAGCTTAGCGACTAGCGGGGGGGCTGTCTATGAGCAGTTCTTC. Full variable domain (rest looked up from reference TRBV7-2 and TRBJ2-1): GAGVSQSPSNKVTEKGKDVELRCDPISGHTALYWYRQSLGQGLEFLIYFQGNSAPDKSGLPSDRFSAERTGGSVSTLTIQRTQQEDSAVYLCASSLATSGGAVYEQFFGPGTRLTVL.